The 30 T cell receptor beta chains presented below share a single source sample, sequenced in a study of spatial heterogeneity in lung cancer (dated by TCRdb to about 2019). The study at large found these results: The number of expanded intratumoral alpha and beta TCRs correlated with the tumor nonsynonymous mutation count.

No antigen is known for these receptors. Library prep was done by 5' RACE. For sequencing, a NextSeq 500 was employed. Starting from the raw public reads, TCRdb applied fastp trimming at Q25, assembled clones with MiXCR and retained in-frame beta chains. Here each entry gathers all rows of one CDR3 protein and keeps the most common genes and DNA. Recorded for this sample are thousands of distinct CDR3 sequences; under 8.5% of them occurred a single time. Roughly 4.4% of the sample belongs to the ten largest clones. Taken with the paper, the label for time point translates to: sample taken at primary tumor resection. The source material was lung tumor tissue, sampled at surgery. These receptors came from a male donor with early-stage non-small cell lung cancer.

This clonotype was seen at least ten times. With the library built for alpha chains, this beta chain is off target and its frequency is not meaningful. CDR3 residues: CASSFAGTAGNTEAFF. CDR3 DNA: TGTGCCAGCAGCTTCGCTGGGACAGCCGGGAACACTGAAGCTTTCTTT. The rearrangement joins TRBV7-8 to TRBJ1-1; 7 bases align to TRBD1. CDR3 size: 16 residues. The germline gives CDR1 SGHVS, CDR2 FQNEAQ. The junction had 8 bases not matched to a gene; V was cut back by 3 bases and J by 1 base. Supplemented by reference TRBV7-8 and TRBJ1-1, the full variable domain reads GAGVSQSPRYKVAKRGQDVALRCDPISGHVSLFWYQQALGQGPEFLTYFQNEAQLDKSGLPSDRFFAERPEGSVSTLKIQRTQQEDSAVYLCASSFAGTAGNTEAFFGQGTRLTVV.

Within the sample, this clonotype is medium-sized. A library prepared for alpha chains yielded this beta chain as an off-target read; its size is of little meaning. The chain joins TRBV20-1 to TRBJ2-7, with D possibly being TRBD2 (5 bases). This CDR3 is built from 13 residues. Per the germline V gene, CDR1 is DFQATT and CDR2 is SNEGSKA (reference sequence). V lost 6 bases and J lost 5, with 17 bases in between. The CDR3 loop is CSAPGSGSDEQYF. Written as DNA, the CDR3 is TGCAGTGCCCCGGGGTCGGGAAGCGACGAGCAGTACTTC.

This clonotype occurred a few times. This beta chain is a stray sequence in a library constructed for alpha chains; its clone size is not meaningful. The CDR3 loop is CASSYDRNTEAFF. The CDR3 nucleotides read TGTGCCAGCAGTTATGACAGGAACACTGAAGCTTTCTTT. The chain couples TRBV7-3 to TRBJ1-1, with TRBD1 as a possible D gene (5 bases). CDR3 length: 13 amino acids. V was pared by 6 bases and J by 1 base, with 9 bases between. Germline assignment: CDR1 SGHTA and CDR2 FQGTGA.

By share, this clonotype counts as medium-sized (0.01 to 0.1%). The library was built for alpha chains, so this beta chain is an off-target read and its size means little. This rearrangement joins TRBV27 to TRBJ1-1; D gene uncertain. This CDR3 contains 10 residues. V lost 4 bases, J lost 12 bases, and 9 bases lay in between. Germline V lookup: CDR1 MNHEY, CDR2 SMNVEV (reference sequence). The chain's CDR3 is CASSSLKTFF. CDR3 nucleotide sequence: TGTGCCAGCAGTTCTTTGAAAACTTTCTTT.

This clonotype was counted many times. Mismatch with germline at one junction end may stem from a read error. Within a library made for alpha chains, this beta chain is off target, and its count is uninformative. CDR3 protein: CASNQQGYNEQFF. As DNA, the CDR3 is TGTGCCAGCAACCAACAGGGCTACAATGAGCAGTTCTTC. V and J are TRBV3-1 and TRBJ2-1; D may be TRBD1 (6 bases). The CDR3 has 13 residues. The germline CDR1 and CDR2 sequences are LGHDT and YNNKEL (reference sequence).

By share, this clonotype ranks as medium-sized. The library was prepared for alpha chains; this beta chain is a stray read, so its frequency means little. The chain couples TRBV12-3 or TRBV12-4 to TRBJ2-2, with TRBD2 identical over 9 bases. Germline trimming cut 5 bases from V and 4 bases from J; bases unmatched to any gene: 8. The CDR3 sequence is 16 residues long. As DNA, the CDR3 is TGTGCCAGCAGTCCGAGGTCTAGCGGGGTCACCGGGGAGCTGTTTTTT. Its translation: CASSPRSSGVTGELFF.

This clonotype is deemed medium-sized. As an off-target read in a library built for alpha chains, this beta chain has a frequency of little significance. The V call is TRBV5-1, the J call TRBJ2-1; 14 positions match TRBD2. Trimming cost V 3 bases and J 7 bases; bases outside gene matches: 9. Germline V gene lookup returns CDR1 SGHRS and CDR2 YFSETQ. The CDR3 loop spans 17 amino acids. The CDR3 loop reads CASSSPTSGRAGNEQFF. The CDR3 nucleotides read TGCGCCAGCAGCTCCCCGACTAGCGGGAGGGCTGGAAATGAGCAGTTCTTC.

This clonotype was counted ten times or more. The size of this beta chain means little, since it is a stray read in a library made for alpha chains. The V gene is TRBV10-3, the J gene TRBJ2-7; 7 nucleotides line up with TRBD1. V gave up 7 bases and J gave up 1 base; unmatched junction bases: 4. This CDR3 region has 13 residues. Germline lookup yields CDR1 ENHRY and CDR2 SYGVKD. CDR3 DNA sequence: TGTGCCATCATATCGACAGGGTCCTACGAGCAGTACTTC. Amino acid sequence: CAIISTGSYEQYF.

Worth noting for this clonotype: This could be a read error, since a much larger clone is one nucleotide away. Since no conserved phenylalanine or tryptophan closes the CDR3, a read error is the likely cause. This beta chain turned up in a library designed for alpha chains; as an off-target read, its abundance says little. CDR3 sequence: CASSLGGQVYNEQFS. Written as DNA, the CDR3 is TGTGCCAGCAGCTTAGGCGGACAGGTTTACAATGAGCAGTTCTCC. The rearrangement links TRBV11-2 to TRBJ2-1, with TRBD1 matching over 7 bases. Trimming at V came to 1 base and at J to 4 bases, leaving 4 bases not matched to a gene. Germline CDR1 is SGHAT and CDR2 is FQNNGV. The CDR3 has 15 residues.

Regarding this clonotype: This beta chain represents an off-target read in a library built for alpha chains; its size is of limited meaning. The rearrangement links TRBV20-1 to TRBJ2-1; 9 bases fit TRBD2. Trimming took 1 base from V and 6 from J; bases not matched to a gene: 7. This CDR3 has 15 amino acids. CDR1 and CDR2 from the germline V gene are DFQATT and SNEGSKA (reference sequence). The CDR3 loop is CSARVGAGGRNEQFF. CDR3 nucleotides: TGCAGTGCTAGAGTAGGCGCGGGAGGGCGCAATGAGCAGTTCTTC.

Sample share makes this clonotype medium-sized. The library was prepared for alpha chains; this beta chain is a stray read, so its frequency means little. The gene calls are TRBV29-1 and TRBJ2-1, with D uncertain. Germline V CDR1 and CDR2: SQVTM, ANQGSEA. The CDR3 runs to 11 residues. The germline V and J ends were trimmed by 2 bases and 7 bases, with 6 bases remaining between them. The chain's CDR3 is CSVEYWNEQFF. The CDR3 nucleotides read TGCAGCGTTGAATACTGGAATGAGCAGTTCTTC.

This clonotype is termed medium-sized (0.01 to 0.1%). This beta chain appears as a stray read in a library generated for alpha chains; its size is not informative. The rearrangement uses TRBV19 and TRBJ2-5; maybe TRBD2 (7 bases). Trimming cost V 5 bases and J 4 bases, with 17 bases left between them. The CDR3 has 15 amino acids. Germline V gene lookup returns CDR1 LNHDA and CDR2 SQIVND (reference sequence). The CDR3 protein is CASSFGGGRGETQYF. CDR3 DNA sequence: TGTGCCAGTAGTTTCGGGGGCGGGAGAGGAGAGACCCAGTACTTC.

In this sample, this clonotype is medium-sized. For a library built for alpha chains, this beta chain is a stray read; little rests on its size. The chain couples TRBV7-2 to TRBJ2-1; no clear D gene. Trimming stripped 4 bases from V and 8 bases from J, with 9 bases between. Germline V gene sequence: CDR1 SGHTA, CDR2 FQGNSA. The CDR3 runs to 12 residues. CDR3 in DNA: TGTGCCAGCAGCTCGCAACGTTATGAGCAGTTCTTC. Residues: CASSSQRYEQFF.

Note on this clonotype: Little can be read into the size of this beta chain, an off-target read in a library designed for alpha chains. This sequence joins TRBV4-1 and TRBJ1-1; TRBD1 is a possible D gene (5 bases). The length of the CDR3 is 14 residues. V was pared by 2 bases and J by 1 base, with 8 bases between. The germline CDR1 and CDR2 sequences are MGHRA and YSYEKL. The CDR3 loop is CASSQTTGNTEAFF. Written as DNA, the CDR3 is TGCGCCAGCAGCCAAACTACAGGGAACACTGAAGCTTTCTTT.

With regard to this clonotype: Being off target in a library aimed at alpha chains, this beta chain has a size of little meaning. The chain carries TRBV10-3 and TRBJ1-2; D is possibly TRBD1 (5 bases). Trimming removed 3 bases from V and 5 bases from J, with 19 bases in between. The germline V gene has CDR1 ENHRY and CDR2 SYGVKD. The CDR3 is 16 residues long. CDR3 protein: CAISDPSDMKIYGYTF. The CDR3 coding sequence is TGTGCCATCAGTGACCCCTCGGACATGAAAATTTATGGCTACACCTTC.

This clonotype was detected ten times or more. This beta chain appears as a stray read in a library generated for alpha chains; its size is not informative. The V gene is TRBV5-1, the J gene TRBJ2-5; possibly TRBD1 for D (6 bases). From germline, CDR1 is SGHRS and CDR2 YFSETQ. The CDR3 sequence is 16 residues long. Trimming removed 0 bases from V and 4 bases from J, with 16 bases in between. This CDR3 reads CASSLGGTSGRETQYF. DNA of the CDR3: TGCGCCAGCAGCTTGGGAGGGACATCGGGTCGAGAGACCCAGTACTTC.

Relative to its sample, this clonotype is medium-sized. This beta chain turned up in a library designed for alpha chains; as an off-target read, its abundance says little. This CDR3 is CASSYSGTGTEQYF. The CDR3 DNA sequence: TGTGCCAGCAGTTACTCCGGGACAGGGACCGAGCAGTACTTC. The chain combines TRBV6-5 with TRBJ2-7, with 9 bases matching TRBD1. The CDR3 is 14 amino acids. After removal of 0 bases from V and 6 bases from J, the junction contained 3 bases not matched to a gene. Germline CDR1 reads MNHEY; CDR2 reads SVGAGI.

By sample share, this clonotype is medium-sized (0.01 to 0.1%). This beta chain is a stray sequence in a library constructed for alpha chains; its clone size is not meaningful. The chain uses TRBV6-2 or TRBV6-3 and TRBJ2-3; TRBD1 agrees at 7 bases. CDR1 and CDR2 (germline): MNHEY, SVGEGT. V shed 5 bases and J 2 bases; nucleotides not matched to a gene: 7. CDR3 size: 15 residues. The CDR3 spells CASSRDSPTTDTQYF. The CDR3 DNA follows: TGTGCCAGCAGTCGGGACAGCCCTACCACAGATACGCAGTATTTT.

This clonotype is classed as medium-sized. Since it is a stray read in a library aimed at alpha chains, this beta chain has a size that is not meaningful. V gene TRBV7-2 combines with J gene TRBJ2-5, with no clear D. Germline V gene data show CDR1 as SGHTA and CDR2 as FQGNSA. V was cut by 6 bases and J by 7 bases, with 15 bases left in between. The CDR3 covers 13 residues. CDR3 in amino acids: CASSQALTGTQYF. DNA for the CDR3: TGTGCCAGCAGTCAGGCCCTAACTGGGACCCAGTACTTC.

The sample holds many counts of this clonotype. A library made for alpha chains picked up this beta chain off target, so its size means little. The V gene is TRBV10-2, the J gene TRBJ2-5; 9 positions match TRBD2. Germline CDR1 reads WSHSY; CDR2 reads SAAADI. The length of the CDR3 is 17 residues. V was clipped by 6 bases and J by 0 bases; unmatched bases: 11. CDR3 residues: CASRPTSGLIYQETQYF. In DNA, the CDR3 is TGCGCCAGCAGACCGACTAGCGGCCTGATATACCAAGAGACCCAGTACTTC.

At least ten counts were recorded for this clonotype. With the library built for alpha chains, this beta chain is off target and its frequency is not meaningful. This chain links TRBV20-1 with TRBJ1-1; D may be TRBD1 (5 bases). V was trimmed by 5 bases and J by 0 bases, leaving 13 bases between them. The length of the CDR3 is 14 residues. CDR1 and CDR2 from the germline V gene are DFQATT and SNEGSKA (reference sequence). CDR3: CSAFGEGVNTEAFF. DNA of the CDR3: TGCAGTGCTTTCGGGGAAGGGGTGAACACTGAAGCTTTCTTT.

This clonotype is labeled medium-sized (0.01 to 0.1%). This beta chain is a stray sequence in a library constructed for alpha chains; its clone size is not meaningful. The V and J genes are TRBV7-8 and TRBJ2-3; 7 bases agree with TRBD2. Germline V gives CDR1 SGHVS, CDR2 FQNEAQ. The V gene end was trimmed by 2 bases and the J gene end by 5 bases; junction bases not matched to a gene: 4. The CDR3 has 14 amino acids. CDR3 coding DNA: TGTGCCAGCAGCTTATCGGGGGAGGGAGATACGCAGTATTTT. Translating it yields CASSLSGEGDTQYF.

This clonotype is termed medium-sized (0.01 to 0.1%). This beta chain is an unintended read in a library built for alpha chains; its size means little. This chain uses TRBV28 with TRBJ1-1; D is undetermined. In germline, CDR1 is MDHEN, CDR2 SYDVKM. The V gene lost 2 bases and the J gene lost 8 bases, with 9 bases spanning the gap. The CDR3 is 12 residues long. The CDR3 coding sequence is TGTGCCAGCAGTTTACGGACTCCCGAAGCTTTCTTT. Translation gives CASSLRTPEAFF.

In this sample, this clonotype turned up many times. This beta chain came through as a stray read in a library set up for alpha chains, and its size says little. The chain is built from TRBV12-3 or TRBV12-4 and TRBJ2-2; perhaps TRBD2 as D (5 bases). V lost 7 bases, J lost 5 bases, and 11 bases lay in between. The CDR3 runs to 13 residues. The CDR3 region is CASNLLATGELFF. Here the CDR3 DNA reads TGTGCCAGCAACCTCCTAGCAACCGGGGAGCTGTTTTTT.

In its sample, this clonotype is medium-sized (0.01 to 0.1%). This beta chain appears as a stray read in a library generated for alpha chains; its size is not informative. The CDR3 DNA reads as TGCGCCAGCAGCCCACTAGCGGGAGGGACGAATGAGCAGTTCTTC. This sequence encodes CASSPLAGGTNEQFF. V gene TRBV4-1 combines with J gene TRBJ2-1, with 13 bases fitting TRBD2. The CDR3 covers 15 residues. V dropped 4 bases and J dropped 7; count of bases not matched to a gene: 4. Germline assignment: CDR1 MGHRA and CDR2 YSYEKL.

This clonotype qualifies as medium-sized. Little can be read into the size of this beta chain, an off-target read in a library designed for alpha chains. The genes are TRBV7-8 and TRBJ1-5, with D maybe TRBD1 (5 bases). Germline values: CDR1 SGHVS, CDR2 FQNEAQ. The germline V and J ends were trimmed by 5 bases and 9 bases, with 17 bases remaining between them. The CDR3 contains 14 residues. The CDR3 region is CASSPGRVLGPQHF. CDR3 nucleotides: TGTGCCAGCAGCCCAGGGAGGGTCCTCGGGCCCCAGCATTTT. The full variable domain, with the rest looked up from reference TRBV7-8 and TRBJ1-5, is GAGVSQSPRYKVAKRGQDVALRCDPISGHVSLFWYQQALGQGPEFLTYFQNEAQLDKSGLPSDRFFAERPEGSVSTLKIQRTQQEDSAVYLCASSPGRVLGPQHFGDGTRLSIL.

This clonotype was recorded a few times. The size of this beta chain means little, since it is a stray read in a library made for alpha chains. The chain carries TRBV10-3 and TRBJ2-2; TRBD2 aligns across 12 bases. The ends lost 10 bases at V and 7 bases at J; junction bases unmatched: 7. The germline CDR1 and CDR2 sequences are ENHRY and SYGVKD. This CDR3 has 14 amino acids. In DNA, the CDR3 is TGTGCCAGCAGGACTAGCGGGACGGACGGGGAGCTGTTTTTT. Translation gives CASRTSGTDGELFF.

This clonotype was seen repeatedly, ten times or more. Because this beta chain is a stray read in a library intended to capture alpha chains, its abundance should not be given much weight. The gene calls are TRBV28 and TRBJ2-6; a possible D gene is TRBD1 (5 bases). Trimming stripped 5 bases from V and 1 base from J, with 12 bases between. CDR1 MDHEN and CDR2 SYDVKM come from the germline V gene. This CDR3 contains 16 residues. The CDR3 sequence is CASSIPQGSGANVLTF. As DNA, the CDR3 is TGTGCCAGCAGTATCCCTCAGGGTTCTGGGGCCAACGTCCTGACTTTC.

In this sample, this clonotype is medium-sized. A library prepared for alpha chains yielded this beta chain as an off-target read; its size is of little meaning. The chain recombines TRBV29-1 with TRBJ1-5; the match to TRBD1 covers 9 bases. V trimming: 4 bases; J trimming: 7 bases; junction bases outside the gene matches: 5. In germline, CDR1 is SQVTM, CDR2 ANQGSEA. CDR3 length: 13 residues. The CDR3 spells CSVGDREGQPQHF. DNA for the CDR3: TGCAGCGTTGGGGACAGGGAAGGACAGCCCCAGCATTTT.

This clonotype was counted many times. With the library built for alpha chains, this beta chain is off target and its frequency is not meaningful. The chain couples TRBV7-8 to TRBJ2-3; no clear D gene. With 3 bases removed from V and 6 bases from J, the gap between germline ends came to 13 bases. CDR3 length: 14 residues. Germline loops: CDR1 SGHVS, CDR2 FQNEAQ. This chain's CDR3 is CASSLGSRRDTQYF. CDR3 DNA: TGTGCCAGCAGCTTGGGCAGCAGAAGGGATACGCAGTATTTT.